This T cell receptor (beta chain) was obtained from a study of T cell clonotyping in hematopoietic cell transplantation (dated by TCRdb to the early 2020s). Background for the entire study: Pretransplant samples from recipients were collected after cytoreduction. A total of some 130 blood samples were gathered in the study from over 30 consecutive transplant recipients along with their related donors. Recruitment of patients was conducted between 2015 and January 2017, and follow-up was continued until late 2020 or death.

The CDR3 contains 14 residues, cysteine and phenylalanine counted. Only the CDR3 region is kept as DNA, spanning 42 bases read in frame from base 1. CDR1 is given as SGHRS and CDR2 as YFSETQ, both from the germline V gene. Between the V and J ends, shortened by 0 bases and 4 bases respectively, the junction contains 10 bases. On this clone itself: This receptor's antigen is unknown. The input lacks base qualities; no much larger clone sits a single base away.

In the paper's terms, the time point label means: recipient sample about 28 days before transplant, after cytoreduction. Blood from recipients was drawn about 28 days before transplant and again at days 30, 100 and 180 after transplant. Using Nuclei Lysis Solution, genomic DNA was extracted from unfractionated peripheral blood mononuclear cells that were either fresh or cryopreserved. TCR beta CDR3 regions were amplified from genomic DNA with the immunoSEQ assay, a bias-controlled multiplex PCR using V- and J-specific primers. In a second PCR step, the CDR3 amplicons were tagged with a proprietary barcode plus Illumina adapter sequences. An Illumina MiSeq instrument was used for sequencing of the CDR3 libraries. The paper's processing steps were these. Export and quality control were handled in immunoSEQ Analyzer 3.0, while downstream analyses relied on R Bioconductor and Immunarch. Repertoire metrics were calculated using only productive rearrangements within the normalized downsampled data set. In the normalized cohort, clonotypes with more than 5 templates were defined as pathologically expanded. The Inverse Simpson Index served as the measure of repertoire diversity. CMV-specificity analyses were carried out on the non-normalized data set to capture all clonotypes. TCRdb mirrors the immuneACCESS table, restricted to in-frame sequences. Some clones are absent from its copies; in checked studies, under half trace to an unresolved V gene, and the reason for the others is unknown. Clonal size and the V and J genes are those of that table, whereas D and trimming came from the DNA. The table for this sample lists 9,500 to 14,000 clones; roughly nine tenths of them were counted only once. The ten largest clones add up to more than 10% of the sample.

Here is what the overall study found, with its caveats: Overlap with donor repertoires was found for only a small fraction of recipient repertoires, with over 95% found to appear de novo at the given depth. Inverse Simpson Index values from donors and from recipients before transplant predicted broader TCR repertoire diversity after transplant. The sample size was limited and the cells went unsorted, which meant the CD4 and CD8 repertoire contributions could not be told apart. A decrease in recipient TCR diversity was observed after transplant, and a progressive increase in pathologically expanded clonotypes was seen from day 30 to day 180.

The TCR comes from a woman between 40 and 55 years old with acute myeloid leukemia. Some clones in this sample may be carry-over from other donors' samples. The sequences come from peripheral blood mononuclear cells, collected before stem cell transplant. This receptor chain uses TRBV5-1 and TRBJ1-2; a weak D assignment points to TRBD1 (5 bases agree). The CDR3 region has the sequence CASSLGDGRYGYTF. Read as DNA, the sequence is TGCGCCAGCAGCTTGGGGGACGGCCGCTATGGCTACACCTTC. Joined to the reference TRBV5-1 and TRBJ1-2 proteins, this CDR3 gives the full variable domain: KAGVTQTPRYLIKTRGQQVTLSCSPISGHRSVSWYQQTPGQGLQFLFEYFSETQRNKGNFPGRFSGRQFSNSRSEMNVSTLELGDSALYLCASSLGDGRYGYTFGSGTRLTVV.